The next 28 T cell receptor beta chains were all read from a single sample in a study of cytomegalovirus exposure and HLA in healthy donors. Measured with immunoSEQ multiplex PCR; TCRdb has only the in-frame clones, and not every one. The sample carries around 130,000 clones, about 90% recorded once. Sequencing was done on a sample of PBMCs. Source of these receptors: a man aged 25 to 40 in good health and CMV-seronegative.

Here the CDR3 DNA reads TGTGCCAGCAGTACCCGACAGGGGCCTAATGAAAAACTGTTTTTT. Its protein product is CASSTRQGPNEKLFF. V and J are TRBV6-1 and TRBJ1-4; 8 bases agree with TRBD1. V lost 5 bases and J lost 3; bases outside the gene matches: 5. CDR1 and CDR2 from the germline V gene are MNHNS and SASEGT. This CDR3 comprises 15 residues.

The chain combines TRBV11-3 with TRBJ1-1; D is uncertain. Trimming cost V 3 bases and J 6 bases, with 8 bases left between them. This CDR3 has 12 amino acids. Per germline, CDR1 SGHNT and CDR2 YENEEA. This CDR3 is CASSLNAAEAFF. The CDR3 DNA is TGTGCCAGCAGCTTGAATGCGGCTGAAGCTTTCTTT. The whole variable domain, remainder taken from reference TRBV11-3 and TRBJ1-1, is EAGVVQSPRYKIIEKKQPVAFWCNPISGHNTLYWYLQNLGQGPELLIRYENEEAVDDSQLPKDRFSAERLKGVDSTLKIQPAELGDSAVYLCASSLNAAEAFFGQGTRLTVV.

The chain carries TRBV5-6 and TRBJ2-7, with D tentatively TRBD2 (5 bases). Trimming shortened V by 5 bases and J by 3 bases, and 6 bases separated the two germline ends. The CDR3 runs to 11 residues. Germline assignment: CDR1 SGHDT and CDR2 YYEEEE. The CDR3 here is CASSGSYEQYF. The CDR3 DNA follows: TGTGCCAGCAGTGGGAGCTACGAGCAGTACTTC.

The CDR3 DNA follows: TGTGCCAGCAGCGCTGGCGGGGCAGGGGGTCAGCCCCAGCATTTT. Protein sequence: CASSAGGAGGQPQHF. The J gene is TRBJ1-5, the V gene TRBV7-2; 7 bases agree with TRBD1. Germline CDR1 reads SGHTA; CDR2 reads FQGNSA. J gave up 6 bases and V 5 bases, and 10 bases lay outside the gene matches. The CDR3 consists of 15 residues.

J is TRBJ2-7 and V is TRBV5-6, with 9 bases lining up with TRBD2. This CDR3 region has 15 residues. The V and J ends lost 4 bases and 5 bases, in that order; junction bases with no gene match: 10. Germline V gene data show CDR1 as SGHDT and CDR2 as YYEEEE. The CDR3 loop reads CASSRRREGDHEQYF. The CDR3 region has the DNA TGTGCCAGCAGCCGTAGGCGGGAGGGCGACCACGAGCAGTACTTC.

This clone was counted many times. This chain joins TRBV6-4 and TRBJ2-6; no clear D gene. In germline, CDR1 is MRHNA, CDR2 SNTAGT. CDR3 length: 14 residues. The V and J ends lost 2 bases and 2 bases respectively, with 4 bases between them. The CDR3 DNA is TGTGCCAGCAGTGACCAAACTGGGGCCAACGTCCTGACTTTC. It is translated as CASSDQTGANVLTF.

CDR3 nucleotide sequence: TGCGCCAGCAGCCTTGGCATCGGGCAGGGGATTCCGGGCACGCAGTATTTT. It translates to CASSLGIGQGIPGTQYF. This chain joins TRBV5-1 and TRBJ2-3; the D gene is possibly TRBD1 (6 bases). Germline-derived CDR1 and CDR2 are SGHRS and YFSETQ. CDR3 length: 17 amino acids. Trimming removed 4 bases at V and 9 bases at J, with 27 bases between. The entire variable domain, with the rest obtained from reference TRBV5-1 and TRBJ2-3, is as follows: KAGVTQTPRYLIKTRGQQVTLSCSPISGHRSVSWYQQTPGQGLQFLFEYFSETQRNKGNFPGRFSGRQFSNSRSEMNVSTLELGDSALYLCASSLGIGQGIPGTQYFGPGTRLTVL.

CDR3 bases: TGTGCCAGCACCCCTTTAGTAGCCGGGGAGCTGTTTTTT. Protein: CASTPLVAGELFF. The genes are TRBV27 and TRBJ2-2; D uncertain. The CDR3 spans 13 residues. The V end lost 7 bases, the J end lost 6 bases, and 12 bases lay between the germline ends. Germline CDR1 reads MNHEY; CDR2 reads SMNVEV (reference sequence).

The chain has TRBV6-8 and TRBJ2-5, with 7 bases matching TRBD1. CDR3 length: 14 residues. The V segment lost 6 bases and the J segment 0 bases; nucleotides outside the gene matches: 4. The germline V gene has CDR1 MNHGY and CDR2 SAAAGT. DNA for the CDR3: TGTGCCAGCAGGCCGACAGGGCACCAAGAGACCCAGTACTTC. Translation: CASRPTGHQETQYF.

V and J are TRBV19 and TRBJ2-4; D perhaps matches TRBD2 (5 bases). CDR3 length equals 14 residues. Germline V lookup: CDR1 LNHDA, CDR2 SQIVND (reference sequence). The V end lost 5 bases, the J end lost 5 bases, and 13 bases lay between the germline ends. The CDR3 DNA is TGTGCCAGTAGTGTCGGGGTTGGTGAAAACATTCAGTACTTC. This gives the protein CASSVGVGENIQYF.

The genes are TRBV5-6 and TRBJ2-7, with a tentative D call TRBD1 (6 bases). V was trimmed by 4 bases and J by 4 bases, leaving 12 bases between them. This CDR3 is built from 13 residues. Germline V gene sequence: CDR1 SGHDT, CDR2 YYEEEE. CDR3 DNA sequence: TGTGCCAGCAGCCGAGGACAGTCATACGAGCAGTACTTC. It translates to CASSRGQSYEQYF.

This sequence joins TRBV5-4 and TRBJ1-1; D is ambiguous. Germline CDR1 and CDR2: SGHNT and YYREEE (reference sequence). The length of the CDR3 is 14 residues. Trimming left V 1 base short and J 7 bases short, with 14 bases between. CDR3 residues: CASSLLPPRGEAFF. CDR3 sequence (DNA): TGTGCCAGCAGCTTGTTACCCCCGCGAGGTGAAGCTTTCTTT.

V is TRBV5-1 and J is TRBJ2-7; 11 bases are a match to TRBD1. CDR3 length: 14 amino acids. With 2 bases clipped from V and 9 bases from J, the junction kept 7 bases outside the gene matches. CDR1 and CDR2 (germline): SGHRS, YFSETQ. CDR3 amino acids: CASSFGGQGEVQYF. For the CDR3, the DNA is TGCGCCAGCAGCTTCGGGGGACAGGGGGAGGTGCAGTACTTC.

V is TRBV4-1 and J is TRBJ1-2, with 7 nucleotides matching TRBD1. The CDR3 totals 16 residues. CDR1 is MGHRA and CDR2 is YSYEKL in the germline V gene. The V gene end was trimmed by 4 bases and the J gene end by 10 bases; junction bases not matched to a gene: 18. The CDR3 loop is CASSPRVGDRAVDYTF. CDR3 coding DNA: TGCGCCAGCAGCCCGCGCGTGGGAGACAGGGCAGTGGACTACACCTTC.

This chain uses TRBV7-6 with TRBJ2-1, with 10 bases identical to TRBD2. V dropped 3 bases and J dropped 9; count of bases not matched to a gene: 5. The CDR3 contains 14 residues. Germline V gene data show CDR1 as SGHVS and CDR2 as FNYEAQ. The CDR3 loop reads CASSFVSGRSEQFF. The CDR3 DNA sequence: TGTGCCAGCAGCTTTGTTAGCGGGAGGTCTGAGCAGTTCTTC.

The rearrangement uses TRBV4-1 and TRBJ2-7; D is uncertain. The germline CDR1 and CDR2 sequences are MGHRA and YSYEKL. The CDR3 has 15 amino acids. The V end lost 0 bases, the J end lost 3 bases, and 12 bases lay between the germline ends. In DNA form, the CDR3 reads TGCGCCAGCAGCCAAGATCCTGGCAGGATCTACGAGCAGTACTTC. Translating gives CASSQDPGRIYEQYF.

This chain connects TRBV30 to TRBJ1-2; tentative D call: TRBD1 (5 bases). Germline V gives CDR1 GTSNPN, CDR2 SVGIG (reference sequence). This CDR3 is built from 13 residues. The V and J ends lost 2 bases and 12 bases respectively, with 19 bases between them. The CDR3 nucleotides read TGTGCCTGGAGTTTGTCATTGGTGGGGCAGGACACCTTC. This gives the protein CAWSLSLVGQDTF.

Written as DNA, the CDR3 is TGCAGCGTTTCTACAGGGGAGGAGACCCAGTACTTC. Encoded protein: CSVSTGEETQYF. The J gene is TRBJ2-5, the V gene TRBV29-1; 7 bases align to TRBD1. The CDR3 contains 12 residues. Germline V gene lookup returns CDR1 SQVTM and CDR2 ANQGSEA. Losses at the gene ends were 5 bases for V and 5 bases for J; bases not matched to a gene: 5.

The CDR3 DNA reads TGTGCCAGCAGCTTGGTGACAGGGGGGTCCTACGAGCAGTACTTC. It is translated as CASSLVTGGSYEQYF. This sequence joins TRBV5-6 and TRBJ2-7; 9 nucleotides match TRBD1. CDR1 SGHDT and CDR2 YYEEEE come from the germline V gene. CDR3 size: 15 residues. The V and J ends lost 0 bases and 1 base, in that order; junction bases with no gene match: 2. Full variable domain (remainder filled in from reference TRBV5-6 and TRBJ2-7): DAGVTQSPTHLIKTRGQQVTLRCSPKSGHDTVSWYQQALGQGPQFIFQYYEEEERQRGNFPDRFSGHQFPNYSSELNVNALLLGDSALYLCASSLVTGGSYEQYFGPGTRLTVT.

This clone was recorded only once. This chain uses TRBV5-4 with TRBJ2-3; 11 bases agree with TRBD2. The V segment lost 3 bases and the J segment 3 bases; nucleotides outside the gene matches: 6. There are 16 residues in the CDR3. Germline V gene data show CDR1 as SGHNT and CDR2 as YYREEE (reference sequence). CDR3 in DNA: TGTGCCAGCAGCTCTTTAGCGGGAGGGACGACAGATACGCAGTATTTT. This encodes CASSSLAGGTTDTQYF.

The rearrangement links TRBV10-3 to TRBJ2-7, with TRBD2 matching over 7 bases. The V gene end was trimmed by 5 bases and the J gene end by 6 bases; junction bases not matched to a gene: 7. This CDR3 spans 13 amino acids. Germline V CDR1 and CDR2: ENHRY, SYGVKD. In DNA, the CDR3 is TGTGCCATCAGTAGGACTAGTCGGGGCGAGCAGTACTTC. Translated, it gives CAISRTSRGEQYF.

V gene TRBV7-9 combines with J gene TRBJ1-1; D is uncertain. The CDR3 spans 14 residues. In germline, CDR1 is SEHNR, CDR2 FQNEAQ (reference sequence). V lost 5 bases and J lost 0, with 10 bases in between. The CDR3 reads CASSALTVNTEAFF. Written as DNA, the CDR3 is TGTGCCAGCAGCGCCCTCACAGTGAACACTGAAGCTTTCTTT. Supplemented by reference TRBV7-9 and TRBJ1-1, the full variable domain reads DTGVSQNPRHKITKRGQNVTFRCDPISEHNRLYWYRQTLGQGPEFLTYFQNEAQLEKSRLLSDRFSAERPKGSFSTLEIQRTEQGDSAMYLCASSALTVNTEAFFGQGTRLTVV.

The chain carries TRBV19 and TRBJ2-7; TRBD2 aligns across 9 bases. CDR3 size: 15 residues. Trimming at V came to 2 bases and at J to 4 bases, leaving 6 bases not matched to a gene. Looked up from germline, CDR1 is LNHDA and CDR2 is SQIVND (reference sequence). The CDR3 loop reads CASSITTSGLYEQYF. The CDR3 nucleotides are TGTGCCAGTAGTATAACGACTAGCGGACTATACGAGCAGTACTTC.

The chain recombines TRBV10-3 with TRBJ1-1; unclear D gene. Trimming left V 3 bases short and J 5 bases short, with 4 bases between. Germline V CDR1 and CDR2: ENHRY, SYGVKD. This CDR3 is 11 amino acids long. The CDR3 DNA follows: TGTGCCATCAGTGACGGGACTGAAGCTTTCTTT. As protein: CAISDGTEAFF.

This rearrangement joins TRBV5-1 to TRBJ2-7, with D tentatively TRBD1 (6 bases). The V gene lost 4 bases and the J gene lost 4 bases, with 9 bases spanning the gap. CDR3 length: 12 residues. Germline V CDR1 and CDR2: SGHRS, YFSETQ. Here the CDR3 reads CASSATGYEQYF. CDR3 nucleotides: TGCGCCAGCAGCGCGACAGGTTACGAGCAGTACTTC. Drawing the rest from reference TRBV5-1 and TRBJ2-7, the complete variable domain is KAGVTQTPRYLIKTRGQQVTLSCSPISGHRSVSWYQQTPGQGLQFLFEYFSETQRNKGNFPGRFSGRQFSNSRSEMNVSTLELGDSALYLCASSATGYEQYFGPGTRLTVT.

The chain is built from TRBV19 and TRBJ2-5; possibly TRBD2 for D (6 bases). The germline V and J ends were trimmed by 3 bases and 6 bases, with 14 bases remaining between them. The CDR3 runs 14 residues. Germline CDR1 is LNHDA and CDR2 is SQIVND (reference sequence). The CDR3 bases are TGTGCCAGTAGTATGTCGGGAGTAGAGAAGACCCAGTACTTC. Protein: CASSMSGVEKTQYF.

The chain uses TRBV29-1 and TRBJ2-2, with TRBD2 as a possible D gene (6 bases). The CDR3 runs 15 residues. Germline CDR1 and CDR2: SQVTM and ANQGSEA. Trimming shortened V by 6 bases and J by 1 base, and 15 bases separated the two germline ends. The CDR3 DNA sequence: TGCAGCGTCCCCGGACCAGCGGGGAACACCGGGGAGCTGTTTTTT. Translating gives CSVPGPAGNTGELFF.

The chain is built from TRBV2 and TRBJ2-2; 12 nucleotides align to TRBD2. This CDR3 comprises 17 residues. Germline V gene sequence: CDR1 SNHLY, CDR2 FYNNEI. The V and J ends lost 6 bases and 7 bases, in that order; junction bases with no gene match: 12. The CDR3 DNA sequence: TGTGCCAGCAGCCTGACAAGACTAGCGGGAGAGGGCGGGGAGCTGTTTTTT. This gives the protein CASSLTRLAGEGGELFF. Full variable domain (outside the CDR3, taken from reference TRBV2 and TRBJ2-2): EPEVTQTPSHQVTQMGQEVILRCVPISNHLYFYWYRQILGQKVEFLVSFYNNEISEKSEIFDDQFSVERPDGSNFTLKIRSTKLEDSAMYFCASSLTRLAGEGGELFFGEGSRLTVL.